The present entry profiles one T cell receptor (beta chain) with its context. The data are from a study of monozygotic twins with inflammatory bowel disease. Each TCR library consumed 3500 ng of total RNA. TCRdb processed the 5' RACE reads again and assigns one entry to each CDR3 protein, with no DNA. Recorded for this sample: approximately 150,000 distinct CDR3 sequences. Germline V gene lookup returns CDR1 LGHDT and CDR2 YNNKEL (reference sequence). The CDR3 is made up of 16 amino acids. This chain connects TRBV3-1 to TRBJ2-7; TCRdb reports TRBD1, a call that lacks DNA to check it against. Sequenced input: blood. This TCR was sampled from a human donor with ulcerative colitis or Crohn's disease, or a healthy co-twin of an affected twin (not recorded which). CDR3 loop: CASSQVTGTQYYEQYF.